The 32 T cell receptor beta chains listed next were all sequenced from one sample in a study of cytomegalovirus exposure and HLA in healthy donors. This table comes from immunoSEQ multiplex PCR, and its TCRdb copy is limited to in-frame clones, with some not included. The table shows about 250,000 clones, with more than 85% occurring only once. Sequencing used PBMCs. These receptors were collected from a man aged 18 to 29 in good health and CMV-seropositive.

The chain uses TRBV7-2 and TRBJ2-5; no firm D call. The ends were cut back, 0 bases at V and 4 bases at J, with 3 bases in the middle. Germline CDR1 reads SGHTA; CDR2 reads FQGNSA. CDR3 length: 12 amino acids. CDR3 nucleotide sequence: TGTGCCAGCAGCTTAGCCCGAGAGACCCAGTACTTC. It is translated as CASSLARETQYF.

V usage is TRBV6-5 and J usage is TRBJ2-7, with 8 bases matching TRBD1. The J segment lost 4 bases and the V segment lost 4 bases, leaving 9 bases of the junction unmatched. The germline V gene has CDR1 MNHEY and CDR2 SVGAGI. This CDR3 has 15 residues. The CDR3 here is CASSWTRTGRYEQYF. Here the CDR3 DNA reads TGTGCCAGCAGTTGGACGCGGACAGGGCGGTACGAGCAGTACTTC.

The chain couples TRBV5-1 to TRBJ2-5; D uncertain. Germline loops: CDR1 SGHRS, CDR2 YFSETQ. V dropped 0 bases and J dropped 5 bases, with 11 bases sitting between them. This CDR3 has 14 amino acids. The CDR3 loop is CASSLEATAETQYF. CDR3 in DNA: TGCGCCAGCAGCTTGGAGGCCACCGCGGAGACCCAGTACTTC.

The gene calls are TRBV5-4 and TRBJ2-2; 8 nucleotides line up with TRBD2. This CDR3 contains 16 residues. Unmatched junction bases numbered 2, after V lost 1 base and J lost 0 bases. From germline, CDR1 is SGHNT and CDR2 YYREEE (reference sequence). The CDR3 nucleotides are TGTGCCAGCAGCTTGTTTAGCGGGACGAACACCGGGGAGCTGTTTTTT. This sequence encodes CASSLFSGTNTGELFF.

Only one count was recorded for this clone. Germline and junction disagree at one end, which may indicate a read error. V and J are TRBV28 and TRBJ1-4, with 7 bases matching TRBD1. Germline loops: CDR1 MDHEN, CDR2 SYDVKM. This CDR3 has 16 amino acids. The CDR3 region is CASSSLLQGPKEKLFF. The CDR3 bases are TGTGCCAGCAGTTCCCTATTACAGGGGCCTAAAGAAAAACTGTTTTTT.

The V gene is TRBV9, the J gene TRBJ1-2; D is perhaps TRBD1 (5 bases). Between the trimmed V and J ends, which lost 1 base and 1 base, there was a span of 20 bases. Germline CDR1 is SGDLS and CDR2 is YYNGEE. CDR3 length equals 18 residues. The CDR3 coding sequence is TGTGCCAGCAGCGTAAGCGGTCGACAGCCTCAGTTTAACTATGGCTACACCTTC. As protein: CASSVSGRQPQFNYGYTF.

The V gene is TRBV10-3, the J gene TRBJ1-1; no definite D call. Deletions cut 0 bases from V and 0 bases from J, with 11 bases between. The CDR3 sequence is 16 residues long. CDR1 and CDR2 (germline): ENHRY, SYGVKD. This chain's CDR3 is CAISESTRVMNTEAFF. Written as DNA, the CDR3 is TGTGCCATCAGTGAGTCGACACGAGTCATGAACACTGAAGCTTTCTTT.

The rearrangement uses TRBV5-1 and TRBJ2-2; 8 positions match TRBD1. The CDR3 runs 13 residues. V lost 7 bases to trimming and J lost 1 base; unmatched junction nucleotides: 0. Germline CDR1 and CDR2: SGHRS and YFSETQ. The CDR3 DNA reads TGCGCCAGCGGACAGGGGAACACCGGGGAGCTGTTTTTT. It encodes CASGQGNTGELFF.

V and J are TRBV18 and TRBJ1-1; D ambiguous. Germline assignment: CDR1 KGHSH and CDR2 LQKENI. The CDR3 contains 13 residues. Trimming removed 6 bases from V and 6 bases from J, with 14 bases in between. The CDR3 sequence: CASSISGNAEAFF. The CDR3 nucleotides read TGTGCCAGCTCGATATCGGGAAACGCTGAAGCTTTCTTT.

The genes are TRBV5-1 and TRBJ2-7; TRBD1 agrees at 8 bases. The CDR3 has 15 residues. Germline values: CDR1 SGHRS, CDR2 YFSETQ. J was trimmed by 9 bases and V by 3 bases; bases with no gene match: 14. This CDR3 is CASSSQGGNGVLQYF. CDR3 nucleotides: TGCGCCAGCAGCTCACAGGGGGGAAACGGGGTATTGCAGTACTTC.

This clone came up a few times. V gene TRBV7-8 combines with J gene TRBJ2-7; either TRBD1 or TRBD2 may fit D (5 bases each). CDR3 length equals 15 residues. Trimming took off 1 base at V and 0 bases at J, with 10 bases between the two ends. From germline, CDR1 is SGHVS and CDR2 FQNEAQ. CDR3 protein: CASSLVSGLSYEQYF. The CDR3 nucleotides are TGTGCCAGCAGCTTAGTGTCGGGGCTCTCCTACGAGCAGTACTTC.

The chain carries TRBV7-8 and TRBJ1-1; unclear D gene. The CDR3 sequence is 12 residues long. With 3 bases removed from V and 6 bases from J, the gap between germline ends came to 8 bases. Germline V lookup: CDR1 SGHVS, CDR2 FQNEAQ. CDR3 bases: TGTGCCAGCAGCTTGGGGTGGGCTGAAGCTTTCTTT. Residues: CASSLGWAEAFF.

This clone was counted only a few times. The V and J genes are TRBV2 and TRBJ1-1; no definite D call. Germline CDR1 SNHLY, CDR2 FYNNEI. The CDR3 is 11 amino acids. V lost 8 bases to trimming and J lost 6 bases, with 10 bases between them. The CDR3 bases are TGTGCCAGCCGGATGGGCCCTGAAGCTTTCTTT. Translated, it gives CASRMGPEAFF.

This clone was observed a single time. This chain joins TRBV4-3 and TRBJ2-3, with 13 bases lining up with TRBD2. CDR3 length: 19 amino acids. Germline CDR1 is LGHNA and CDR2 is YSLEER. The ends lost 1 base at V and 1 base at J; junction bases unmatched: 8. CDR3 sequence reads: CASSQGVTSGRTGTDTQYF. As DNA, the CDR3 is TGCGCCAGCAGCCAAGGGGTGACTAGCGGGAGGACGGGCACAGATACGCAGTATTTT.

The rearrangement uses TRBV30 and TRBJ2-1, with D possibly TRBD2 on 6 matching bases. The V end was cut by 3 bases, the J end by 8 bases, with 20 bases between. This CDR3 region has 15 residues. Germline CDR1 and CDR2: GTSNPN and SVGIG (reference sequence). CDR3 sequence (DNA): TGTGCCTGGAGAGGTCTTTGGCGGGATCTGGATGAGCAGTTCTTC. Protein product: CAWRGLWRDLDEQFF. The full variable domain, with the rest looked up from reference TRBV30 and TRBJ2-1, is SQTIHQWPATLVQPVGSPLSLECTVEGTSNPNLYWYRQAAGRGLQLLFYSVGIGQISSEVPQNLSASRPQDRQFILSSKKLLLSDSGFYLCAWRGLWRDLDEQFFGPGTRLTVL.

V is TRBV6-1 and J is TRBJ1-5; D is uncertain. The V gene lost 2 bases and the J gene lost 2 bases, with 4 bases spanning the gap. The CDR3 extends over 13 amino acids. CDR1 is MNHNS and CDR2 is SASEGT in the germline V gene. The CDR3 sequence: CASSEFGNQPQHF. CDR3 bases: TGTGCCAGCAGTGAATTCGGCAATCAGCCCCAGCATTTT.

CDR3 in DNA: TGTGCCAGCAGCTTATTTGAGACCCAGTACTTC. It translates to CASSLFETQYF. The V and J genes are TRBV7-6 and TRBJ2-5, with D unresolved. The CDR3 runs to 11 residues. V was cut by 2 bases and J by 5 bases, with 3 bases left in between. Germline V gene data show CDR1 as SGHVS and CDR2 as FNYEAQ.

The V gene is TRBV19, the J gene TRBJ2-3; 10 bases agree with TRBD2. The V and J ends lost 0 bases and 3 bases, in that order; junction bases with no gene match: 3. The CDR3 is 16 residues long. In germline, CDR1 is LNHDA, CDR2 SQIVND (reference sequence). CDR3 amino acids: CASSIEGAGGTDTQYF. CDR3 sequence (DNA): TGTGCCAGTAGTATAGAAGGAGCGGGAGGGACAGATACGCAGTATTTT.

This clone has just one count. This sequence joins TRBV5-6 and TRBJ1-2; D not resolved. Trimming took 0 bases from V and 7 from J, leaving 10 bases between them. Germline V gene sequence: CDR1 SGHDT, CDR2 YYEEEE. CDR3 length equals 13 residues. The CDR3 is CASSLELGGGYTF. The DNA of the CDR3 is TGTGCCAGCAGCTTGGAATTGGGCGGTGGCTACACCTTC. The full variable domain, its missing parts supplied by reference TRBV5-6 and TRBJ1-2, is DAGVTQSPTHLIKTRGQQVTLRCSPKSGHDTVSWYQQALGQGPQFIFQYYEEEERQRGNFPDRFSGHQFPNYSSELNVNALLLGDSALYLCASSLELGGGYTFGSGTRLTVV.

The V gene is TRBV7-4, the J gene TRBJ1-2, with TRBD1 as a possible D gene (5 bases). The CDR3 consists of 19 residues. Trimming removed 1 base at V and 3 bases at J, with 24 bases between. From germline, CDR1 is SGHVT and CDR2 SQSDAQ. CDR3 bases: TGTGCCAGCAGCTTAGGGCCGGGACTCACGAGTCGGTCTCACTATGGCTACACCTTC. This encodes CASSLGPGLTSRSHYGYTF.

The CDR3 DNA sequence: TGTGCCAGCAGGTCCAGCGACGCGAACACCGGGGAGCTGTTTTTT. Its protein is CASRSSDANTGELFF. The V call is TRBV2, the J call TRBJ2-2, with D uncertain. Trimming left V 6 bases short and J 0 bases short, with 11 bases between. Germline V lookup: CDR1 SNHLY, CDR2 FYNNEI. The CDR3 is 15 residues long.

J is TRBJ2-7 and V is TRBV9, with no clear D. Germline CDR1 is SGDLS and CDR2 is YYNGEE. The CDR3 has 14 amino acids. V was pared by 0 bases and J by 5 bases, with 12 bases between. CDR3 DNA: TGTGCCAGCAGCGTAGACGGCTACACCGACGAGCAGTACTTC. Translation gives CASSVDGYTDEQYF.

This clone was recorded once. The V and J genes are TRBV27 and TRBJ2-7; 10 bases align to TRBD2. Losses at the gene ends were 5 bases for V and 4 bases for J; bases not matched to a gene: 8. The CDR3 has 15 amino acids. Germline V CDR1 and CDR2: MNHEY, SMNVEV (reference sequence). In DNA form, the CDR3 reads TGTGCCAGCAGTACTCTAGCGGGAGATCGGTACGAGCAGTACTTC. Protein sequence: CASSTLAGDRYEQYF.

V and J are TRBV5-1 and TRBJ1-2; D gene unclear. V was clipped by 0 bases and J by 8 bases, with 11 bases between them. The CDR3 spans 13 residues. Germline-derived CDR1 and CDR2 are SGHRS and YFSETQ. CDR3 sequence (DNA): TGCGCCAGCAGCTTGGACTTCTCGGAAGGCTACACCTTC. It codes for CASSLDFSEGYTF.

This clone has more than one count but fewer than ten. V is TRBV28 and J is TRBJ1-2; the D gene is possibly TRBD1 (5 bases). V lost 6 bases to trimming and J lost 7 bases, with 15 bases between them. The CDR3 runs to 13 residues. The germline CDR1 and CDR2 sequences are MDHEN and SYDVKM. The CDR3 is CASSAGTASGYTF. DNA of the CDR3: TGTGCCAGCAGCGCAGGGACTGCCAGTGGCTACACCTTC.

This chain links TRBV4-1 with TRBJ1-4; no clear D gene. In germline, CDR1 is MGHRA, CDR2 YSYEKL. The CDR3 has 15 amino acids. V was shortened by 1 base and J by 7 bases, with 13 bases between the two germline ends. CDR3 residues: CASSQATVGGEKLFF. The CDR3 DNA reads TGCGCCAGCAGCCAAGCCACAGTTGGTGGTGAAAAACTGTTTTTT.

The chain combines TRBV28 with TRBJ2-7; maybe TRBD1 (5 bases). The CDR3 is 12 residues long. CDR1 and CDR2 (germline): MDHEN, SYDVKM. The germline V and J ends were trimmed by 6 bases and 5 bases, with 11 bases remaining between them. Here the CDR3 reads CASRGDTHEQYF. The CDR3 DNA reads as TGTGCCAGCAGAGGGGATACCCACGAGCAGTACTTC.

The chain couples TRBV2 to TRBJ2-7, with D unresolved. V was shortened by 3 bases and J by 3 bases, with 12 bases between the two germline ends. The germline V gene encodes CDR1 SNHLY and CDR2 FYNNEI. The CDR3 consists of 14 residues. CDR3 DNA sequence: TGTGCCAGCAGTGATCAACAGATAGGCTACGAGCAGTACTTC. Translating gives CASSDQQIGYEQYF.

The chain links TRBV6-1 to TRBJ1-2; D remains unclear. Trimming removed 0 bases from V and 4 bases from J, with 6 bases in between. Germline V CDR1 and CDR2: MNHNS, SASEGT. There are 13 residues in the CDR3. Here the CDR3 reads CASSEASGYGYTF. The CDR3, as DNA: TGTGCCAGCAGTGAAGCATCCGGCTATGGCTACACCTTC.

The rearrangement links TRBV6-1 to TRBJ2-1; possibly TRBD2 for D (7 bases). Germline V gene data show CDR1 as MNHNS and CDR2 as SASEGT. The length of the CDR3 is 16 residues. Trimming pared 4 bases from V and 4 bases from J, leaving 17 bases between. CDR3 nucleotide sequence: TGTGCCAGCAGTGGCCGAGGGGGGGGATCGTACAATGAGCAGTTCTTC. It translates to CASSGRGGGSYNEQFF.

The CDR3 sequence: CASSETGGYNEQFF. The CDR3 DNA reads TGTGCCAGCAGTGAGACAGGGGGCTACAATGAGCAGTTCTTC. The genes are TRBV2 and TRBJ2-1; 9 bases fit TRBD1. The CDR3 extends over 14 amino acids. V dropped 3 bases and J dropped 3; count of bases not matched to a gene: 0. In germline, CDR1 is SNHLY, CDR2 FYNNEI.

On this clone: The sample holds other DNA sequences that translate to the same CDR3. V usage is TRBV9 and J usage is TRBJ2-1; a weak D match, TRBD2 (6 bases). Trimming stripped 0 bases from V and 3 bases from J, with 10 bases between. This CDR3 is built from 15 residues. The germline gives CDR1 SGDLS, CDR2 YYNGEE. In DNA form, the CDR3 reads TGTGCCAGCAGCGTAGGCGGTAGCGGCTACAATGAGCAGTTCTTC. Amino acid sequence: CASSVGGSGYNEQFF.